The TCR beta chain under discussion was sequenced for a study of Ad26.COV2.S vaccination and SARS-CoV-2 variants. This CDR3 is built from 15 residues. Germline values: CDR1 LGHNT, CDR2 FRNRAP. Trimming removed 4 bases from V and 2 bases from J; junction bases left unmatched: 7. Treatment in this sample: roughly 20 received Ad26.COV2.S at low or high dose, single or two shots; about five received placebo; per-sample allocation not given. Samples were taken on day 63 after the first vaccine or placebo injection. Data came from immunoSEQ multiplex PCR; TCRdb stores just in-frame clones and leaves some out. The table shows over 400,000 clones, with over 80% occurring only once.

Here the sequenced sample was peripheral blood, taken in a trial of Ad26.COV2.S vaccine versus placebo. V and J are TRBV12-5 and TRBJ2-7; 8 positions agree with TRBD1. The TCR sequence derives from a person between 18 and 59 years old who received the Ad26.COV2.S COVID-19 vaccine or a placebo. The CDR3 loop reads CASGSIGTGAYEQYF. For the CDR3, the DNA is TGTGCTAGTGGTTCCATCGGGACAGGAGCCTACGAGCAGTACTTC.